This TCR beta chain was found in a study of T cell changes during pregnancy in multiple sclerosis. Generated by immunoSEQ multiplex PCR, the TCRdb table keeps only in-frame clones and is missing some. The profile shows about 98,000 clones, approximately 90% of them singletons. The germline gives CDR1 MNHEY, CDR2 SMNVEV (reference sequence). Trimming cost V 3 bases and J 6 bases; bases outside gene matches: 7. The CDR3 extends over 14 amino acids. The sequence came from a female donor in good health, enrolled as a control in a pregnancy study. This chain joins TRBV27 and TRBJ2-7; 8 positions agree with TRBD2. Sequenced material: peripheral blood, taken after pregnancy. The CDR3 protein is CASSLAGGVREQYF. The CDR3 region has the DNA TGTGCCAGCAGTTTGGCGGGGGGCGTGCGCGAGCAGTACTTC.